This is a list of T cell receptor beta chains from one sample in a study of shared clonotypes between healthy human individuals. Libraries were prepared by immunoSEQ multiplex PCR; TCRdb keeps only in-frame clonotypes and omits some of them. The sample lists some 2,000,000 clones, roughly 96% occurring once. Sequencing used naive CD4+ T cells sorted from blood. The receptors originated from a man aged 18 to 35 in good health. Each CDR3 is given without its conserved first and last residue. Each record gives: clone size, D gene, J gene, V gene, CDR3 protein. D genes are given only for firm matches. Not all rows give a size; the values are once, few, many and, for expanded clones, a class.

clone_size: .
d_call: TRBD2
j_call: TRBJ2-3
v_call: TRBV10-1
cdr3_aa: ASSGGLAGTDTQY

clone_size: .
d_call: .
j_call: TRBJ1-5
v_call: TRBV5-6
cdr3_aa: ASSARDRHSNQPQH

clone_size: .
d_call: TRBD1
j_call: TRBJ2-3
v_call: TRBV2
cdr3_aa: ASSANRGPDTQY

clone_size: .
d_call: .
j_call: TRBJ1-1
v_call: TRBV5-4
cdr3_aa: ASSPGPDNTEAF

clone_size: .
d_call: .
j_call: TRBJ2-4
v_call: TRBV29-1
cdr3_aa: SVDRGGDIQY

clone_size: many
d_call: TRBD2
j_call: TRBJ2-7
v_call: TRBV18
cdr3_aa: ASSPGTSGSYEQY

clone_size: .
d_call: .
j_call: TRBJ2-1
v_call: TRBV30
cdr3_aa: AQLRGAPYNEQF

clone_size: .
d_call: .
j_call: TRBJ1-2
v_call: TRBV4-3
cdr3_aa: ASSQDRVGYT

clone_size: .
d_call: .
j_call: TRBJ2-3
v_call: TRBV4-3
cdr3_aa: ASSHVSADTQY

clone_size: .
d_call: .
j_call: TRBJ1-2
v_call: TRBV30
cdr3_aa: AWSAESGFIYGYT

clone_size: .
d_call: .
j_call: TRBJ1-2
v_call: TRBV30
cdr3_aa: AWRSGDVGGYT

clone_size: .
d_call: .
j_call: TRBJ2-7
v_call: TRBV29-1
cdr3_aa: SAQWGNEQY

clone_size: .
d_call: TRBD2
j_call: TRBJ2-1
v_call: TRBV5-6
cdr3_aa: ASSFLRGSSYNEQF

clone_size: .
d_call: TRBD1
j_call: TRBJ2-1
v_call: TRBV19
cdr3_aa: ASRDRGRNEQF

clone_size: .
d_call: TRBD2
j_call: TRBJ2-3
v_call: TRBV10-1
cdr3_aa: ASSELGTKSQY

clone_size: .
d_call: .
j_call: TRBJ1-1
v_call: TRBV5-1
cdr3_aa: ASSSRGSTEAF